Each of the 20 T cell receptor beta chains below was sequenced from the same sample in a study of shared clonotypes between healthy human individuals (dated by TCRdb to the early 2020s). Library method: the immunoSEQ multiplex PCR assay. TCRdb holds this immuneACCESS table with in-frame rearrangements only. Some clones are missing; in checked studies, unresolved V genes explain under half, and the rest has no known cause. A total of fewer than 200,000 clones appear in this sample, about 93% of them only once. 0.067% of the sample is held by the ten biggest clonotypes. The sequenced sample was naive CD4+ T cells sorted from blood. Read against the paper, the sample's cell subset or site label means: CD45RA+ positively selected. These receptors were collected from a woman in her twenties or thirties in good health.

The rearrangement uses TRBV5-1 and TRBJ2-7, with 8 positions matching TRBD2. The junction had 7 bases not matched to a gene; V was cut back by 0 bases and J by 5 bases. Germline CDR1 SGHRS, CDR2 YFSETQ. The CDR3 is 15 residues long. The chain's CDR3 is CASSLGSGSVNEQYF. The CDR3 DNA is TGCGCCAGCAGCTTGGGAAGCGGGAGTGTCAACGAGCAGTACTTC.

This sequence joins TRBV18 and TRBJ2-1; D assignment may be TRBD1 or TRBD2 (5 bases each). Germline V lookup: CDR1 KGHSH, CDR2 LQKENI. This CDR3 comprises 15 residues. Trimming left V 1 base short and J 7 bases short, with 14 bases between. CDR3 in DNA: TGTGCCAGCTCACCACTCCGGGACGGGATGAATGAGCAGTTCTTC. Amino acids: CASSPLRDGMNEQFF.

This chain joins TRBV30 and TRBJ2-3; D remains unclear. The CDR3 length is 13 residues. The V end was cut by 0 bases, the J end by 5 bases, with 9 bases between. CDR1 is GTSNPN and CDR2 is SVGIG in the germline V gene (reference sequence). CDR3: CAWSVRPQDTQYF. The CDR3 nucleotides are TGTGCCTGGAGTGTACGGCCCCAAGATACGCAGTATTTT.

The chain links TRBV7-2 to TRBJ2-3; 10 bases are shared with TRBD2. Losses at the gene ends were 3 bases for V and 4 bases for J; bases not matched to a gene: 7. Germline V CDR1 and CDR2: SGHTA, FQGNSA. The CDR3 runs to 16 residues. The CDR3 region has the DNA TGTGCCAGCAGCTTTAGAGCGGGAGGGCGCGCAGATACGCAGTATTTT. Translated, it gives CASSFRAGGRADTQYF.

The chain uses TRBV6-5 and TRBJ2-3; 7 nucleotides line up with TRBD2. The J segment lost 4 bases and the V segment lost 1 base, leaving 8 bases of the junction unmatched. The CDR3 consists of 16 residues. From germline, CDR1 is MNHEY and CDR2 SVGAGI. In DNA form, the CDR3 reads TGTGCCAGCAGTTACTTTCGCGGGAGAGGATCAGATACGCAGTATTTT. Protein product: CASSYFRGRGSDTQYF.

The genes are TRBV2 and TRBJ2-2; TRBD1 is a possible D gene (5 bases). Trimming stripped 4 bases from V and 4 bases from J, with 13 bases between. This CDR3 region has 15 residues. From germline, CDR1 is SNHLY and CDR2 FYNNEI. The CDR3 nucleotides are TGTGCCAGCAGTGGGCTTGGGGCGTTCACCGGGGAGCTGTTTTTT. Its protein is CASSGLGAFTGELFF.

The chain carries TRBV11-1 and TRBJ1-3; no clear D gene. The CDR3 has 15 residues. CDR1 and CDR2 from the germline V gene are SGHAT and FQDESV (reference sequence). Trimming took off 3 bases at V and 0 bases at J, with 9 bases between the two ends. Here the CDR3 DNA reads TGTGCCAGCAGCTTTCGGGCTTTCTCTGGAAACACCATATATTTT. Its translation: CASSFRAFSGNTIYF.

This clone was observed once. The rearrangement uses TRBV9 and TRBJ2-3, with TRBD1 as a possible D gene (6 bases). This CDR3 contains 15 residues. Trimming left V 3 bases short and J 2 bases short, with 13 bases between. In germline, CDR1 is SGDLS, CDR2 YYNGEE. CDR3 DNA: TGTGCCAGCAGCGACCGACAGGTATACACAGATACGCAGTATTTT. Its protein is CASSDRQVYTDTQYF.

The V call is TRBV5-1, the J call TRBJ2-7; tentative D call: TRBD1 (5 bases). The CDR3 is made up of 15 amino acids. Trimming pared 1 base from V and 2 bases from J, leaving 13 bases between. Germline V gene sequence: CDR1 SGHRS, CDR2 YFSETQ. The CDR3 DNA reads TGCGCCAGCAGCTTGTTAGGCCAGGGTCCCTACGAGCAGTACTTC. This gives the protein CASSLLGQGPYEQYF.

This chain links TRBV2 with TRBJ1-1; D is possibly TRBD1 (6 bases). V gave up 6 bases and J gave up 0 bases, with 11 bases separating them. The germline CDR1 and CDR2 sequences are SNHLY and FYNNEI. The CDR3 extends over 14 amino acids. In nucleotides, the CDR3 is TGTGCCAGCAGCGCACAGGGATTGAACACTGAAGCTTTCTTT. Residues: CASSAQGLNTEAFF.

The CDR3 is CASSSRREGGAGDTQYF. In DNA, the CDR3 is TGTGCCAGCAGCTCACGCCGGGAGGGCGGGGCAGGGGATACGCAGTATTTT. The chain combines TRBV11-2 with TRBJ2-3; 8 nucleotides line up with TRBD2. V was clipped by 4 bases and J by 6 bases; unmatched bases: 15. The CDR3 sequence is 17 residues long. Germline lookup yields CDR1 SGHAT and CDR2 FQNNGV.

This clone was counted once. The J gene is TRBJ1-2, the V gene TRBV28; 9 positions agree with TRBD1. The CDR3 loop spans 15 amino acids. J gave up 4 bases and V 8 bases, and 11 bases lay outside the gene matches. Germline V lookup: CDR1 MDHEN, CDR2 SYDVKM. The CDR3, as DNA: TGTGCCAGCCGCGAAACCGGGACAGGGAGCTATGGCTACACCTTC. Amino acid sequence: CASRETGTGSYGYTF.

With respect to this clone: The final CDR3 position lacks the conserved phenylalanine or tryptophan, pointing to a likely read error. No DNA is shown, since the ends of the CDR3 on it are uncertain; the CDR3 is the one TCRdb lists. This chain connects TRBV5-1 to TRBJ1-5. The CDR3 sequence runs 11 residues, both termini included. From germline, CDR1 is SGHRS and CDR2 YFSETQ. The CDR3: CASSPGGEQSL.

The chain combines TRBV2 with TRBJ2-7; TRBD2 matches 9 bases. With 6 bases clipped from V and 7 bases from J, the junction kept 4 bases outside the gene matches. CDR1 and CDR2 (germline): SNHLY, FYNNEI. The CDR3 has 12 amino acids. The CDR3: CASRLAGREQYF. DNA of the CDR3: TGTGCCAGCAGGCTAGCGGGACGAGAGCAGTACTTC.

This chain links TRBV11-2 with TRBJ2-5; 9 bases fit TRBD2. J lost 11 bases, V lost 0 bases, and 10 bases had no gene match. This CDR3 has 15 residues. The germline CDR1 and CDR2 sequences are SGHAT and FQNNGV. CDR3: CASSLDLLAGPRQYF. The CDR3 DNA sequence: TGTGCCAGCAGCTTAGATCTGCTAGCGGGGCCACGGCAGTACTTC.

CDR3 loop: CASSNPSRAGGRDQPQHF. In DNA form, the CDR3 reads TGTGCCAGTAGTAACCCAAGCCGGGCAGGGGGCAGAGATCAGCCCCAGCATTTT. The genes are TRBV19 and TRBJ1-5; TRBD1 agrees at 8 bases. The CDR3 runs 18 residues. Per the germline V gene, CDR1 is LNHDA and CDR2 is SQIVND (reference sequence). Trimming at V came to 4 bases and at J to 5 bases, leaving 16 bases not matched to a gene.

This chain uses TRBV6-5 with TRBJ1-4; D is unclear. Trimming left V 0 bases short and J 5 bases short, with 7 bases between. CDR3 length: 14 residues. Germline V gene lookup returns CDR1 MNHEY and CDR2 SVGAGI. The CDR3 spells CASSYSIPNEKLFF. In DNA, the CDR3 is TGTGCCAGCAGTTACTCGATACCGAATGAAAAACTGTTTTTT.

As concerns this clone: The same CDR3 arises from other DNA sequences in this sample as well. CDR3 in DNA: TGTGCCAGTAGTATTCGCTCTAGCACAGACTACGAGCAGTACTTC. As protein: CASSIRSSTDYEQYF. The chain recombines TRBV19 with TRBJ2-7, with D perhaps matching TRBD2 (5 bases). The CDR3 sequence is 15 residues long. Germline V gene lookup returns CDR1 LNHDA and CDR2 SQIVND (reference sequence). Trimming took off 3 bases at V and 3 bases at J, with 15 bases between the two ends.

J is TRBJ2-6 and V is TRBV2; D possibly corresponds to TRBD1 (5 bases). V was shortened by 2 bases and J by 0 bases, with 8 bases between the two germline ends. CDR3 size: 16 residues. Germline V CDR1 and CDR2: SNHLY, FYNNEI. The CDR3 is CASSERGSSGANVLTF. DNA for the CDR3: TGTGCCAGCAGTGAAAGGGGTAGCTCTGGGGCCAACGTCCTGACTTTC.

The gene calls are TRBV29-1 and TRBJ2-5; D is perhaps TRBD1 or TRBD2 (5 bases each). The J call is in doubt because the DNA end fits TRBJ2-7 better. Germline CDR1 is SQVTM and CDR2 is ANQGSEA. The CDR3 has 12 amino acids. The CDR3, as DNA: TGCAGCGCCGGGACGGTGTCCTACGAGCAGTACTTC. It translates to CSAGTVSYEQYF.